These T cell receptor beta chains were read from a single sample in a study of identical twins. One entry per CDR3 protein results from TCRdb running MiXCR on the 5' RACE reads. The profile shows roughly 1.6 million distinct CDR3 sequences, about 32% of them singletons. The sequencing input was cord blood. The receptors were sampled from a newborn girl in good health. Both conserved end residues are part of each CDR3. D genes are given only for firm matches. Where a row states a size, it is once, few, many or the class of an expanded clone; other rows omit it.

J,size,V,D,DNA,CDR3
TRBJ2-7,few,TRBV5-1,TRBD1,TGCGCCAGCAGCCCCGGACAGGTTATCTACGAGCAGTACTTC,CASSPGQVIYEQYF
TRBJ2-2,few,TRBV28,.,TGTGCCAGCAGATTATCCGGGACGAACCACGGGGAGCTGTTTTTT,CASRLSGTNHGELFF
TRBJ2-1,few,TRBV11-3,.,TGTGCCAGCAGCTTTGGACAAACCACCTACAATGAGCAGTTCTTC,CASSFGQTTYNEQFF
TRBJ2-1,.,TRBV11-3,TRBD1,TGTGCCAGCAGCTTCGGGGGACAGGCGCGCTACAATGAGCAGTTCTTC,CASSFGGQARYNEQFF
TRBJ2-3,.,TRBV27,TRBD2,TGTGCCAGCAGTTTAGGGAGGGAGGGCCCTGCTCCACCAGATACGCAGTATTTT,CASSLGREGPAPPDTQYF
TRBJ2-7,.,TRBV6-2/TRBV6-3,TRBD2,TGTGCCAGCGGCGCCGGGACTAGCGGGAGGACTTCCTACGAGCAGTACTTC,CASGAGTSGRTSYEQYF
TRBJ2-7,few,TRBV20-1,.,TGCAGTGCTAGAGGCCCCCGGAGCAGGGTTGCCTACAATGAGCAGTACTTC,CSARGPRSRVAYNEQYF
TRBJ1-1,.,TRBV7-9,.,TGTGCCAGCAGCTTTCTGCGGGGGTTGAACACTGAAGCTTTCTTT,CASSFLRGLNTEAFF
TRBJ2-7,.,TRBV12-3/TRBV12-4,.,TGTGCCAGCACCATAAGGGGGGGAGCCCTCTACAATGAGCAGTACTTC,CASTIRGGALYNEQYF
TRBJ2-3,few,TRBV5-1,TRBD2,TGCGCCAGCAGCTCGACTAGCGCCGTAGATACGCAGTATTTT,CASSSTSAVDTQYF
TRBJ1-4,.,TRBV14,TRBD1,TGTGCCAGCAGCCCCAGGACAGGGGCGAATGAAAAACTGTTTTTT,CASSPRTGANEKLFF
TRBJ2-2,once,TRBV20-1,TRBD2,TGCAGTGCCCCAGGACTAGCCAACACCGGGGAGCTGTTTTTT,CSAPGLANTGELFF
TRBJ1-2,.,TRBV20-1,.,TGCAGTGCTAGAGATAGACAGACTAACTATGGCTACACCTTC,CSARDRQTNYGYTF
TRBJ1-3,.,TRBV5-1,.,TGCGCCAGCAGCTTGGCTGGGGCGCACTCTGGAAACACCATATATTTT,CASSLAGAHSGNTIYF
TRBJ1-2,once,TRBV21-1,.,TGTGCCAGCAACAATCCCAGCACCTTC,CASNNPSTF
TRBJ2-5,.,TRBV6-5,.,TGTGCCGCCAGGGGATTCCAAGAGACCCAGTACTTC,CAARGFQETQYF
TRBJ2-7,.,TRBV28,.,TGTGCCAGCAGTTTCCCCAAGGGAGGCAGCTCCTACGAGCAGTACTTC,CASSFPKGGSSYEQYF
TRBJ2-1,.,TRBV3-1,TRBD2,TGTGCCAGCAGCCAAGATGGGGCTAGCGGGATTGTCAATGAGCAGTTCTTC,CASSQDGASGIVNEQFF
TRBJ1-1,few,TRBV5-8,.,TGTGCCAGCAGTCATAGGACTGCGAGGAACACTGAAGCTTTCTTT,CASSHRTARNTEAFF
TRBJ2-3,.,TRBV2,TRBD2,TGTGCCAGCAGTGAAGGTAGCGGGAGGGCGGATACGCAGTATTTT,CASSEGSGRADTQYF